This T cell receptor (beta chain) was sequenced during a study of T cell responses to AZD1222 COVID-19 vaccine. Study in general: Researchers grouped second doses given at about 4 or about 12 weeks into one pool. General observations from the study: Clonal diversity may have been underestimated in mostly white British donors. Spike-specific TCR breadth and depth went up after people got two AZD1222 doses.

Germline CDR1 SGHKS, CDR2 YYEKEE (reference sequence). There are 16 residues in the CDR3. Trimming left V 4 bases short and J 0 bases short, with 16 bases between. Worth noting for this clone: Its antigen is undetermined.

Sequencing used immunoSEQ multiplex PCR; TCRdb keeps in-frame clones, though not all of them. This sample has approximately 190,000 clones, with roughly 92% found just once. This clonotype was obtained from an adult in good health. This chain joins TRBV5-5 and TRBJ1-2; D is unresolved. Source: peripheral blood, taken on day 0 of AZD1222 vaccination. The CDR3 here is CASSPFSTASNYGYTF. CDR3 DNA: TGTGCCAGCAGCCCGTTTAGTACCGCGTCTAACTATGGCTACACCTTC.